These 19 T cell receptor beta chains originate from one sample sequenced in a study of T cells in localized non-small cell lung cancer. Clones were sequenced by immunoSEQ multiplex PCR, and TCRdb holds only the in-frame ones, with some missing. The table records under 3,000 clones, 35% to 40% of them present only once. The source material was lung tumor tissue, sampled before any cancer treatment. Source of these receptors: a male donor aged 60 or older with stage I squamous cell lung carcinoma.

The CDR3 loop is CAWSSNPYEQYF. CDR3 coding DNA: TGTGCCTGGAGCAGTAACCCCTACGAGCAGTACTTC. The gene calls are TRBV30 and TRBJ2-7; D unresolved. Trimming cost V 3 bases and J 2 bases, with 8 bases left between them. The CDR3 extends over 12 amino acids. CDR1 and CDR2 (germline): GTSNPN, SVGIG (reference sequence).

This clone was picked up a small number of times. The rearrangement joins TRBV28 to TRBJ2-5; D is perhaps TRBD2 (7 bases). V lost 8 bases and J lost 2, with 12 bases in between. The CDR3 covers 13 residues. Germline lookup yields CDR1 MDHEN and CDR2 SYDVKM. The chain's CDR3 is CASARGGQETQYF. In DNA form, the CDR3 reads TGTGCCAGCGCTAGGGGGGGGCAAGAGACCCAGTACTTC.

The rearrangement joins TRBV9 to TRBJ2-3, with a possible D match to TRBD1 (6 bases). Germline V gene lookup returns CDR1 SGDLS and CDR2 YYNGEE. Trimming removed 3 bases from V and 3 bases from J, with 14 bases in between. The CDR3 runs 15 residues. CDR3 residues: CASSAQGMTTDTQYF. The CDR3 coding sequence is TGTGCCAGCAGCGCCCAGGGGATGACGACAGATACGCAGTATTTT. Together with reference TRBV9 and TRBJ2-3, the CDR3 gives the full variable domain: DSGVTQTPKHLITATGQRVTLRCSPRSGDLSVYWYQQSLDQGLQFLIQYYNGEERAKGNILERFSAQQFPDLHSELNLSSLELGDSALYFCASSAQGMTTDTQYFGPGTRLTVL.

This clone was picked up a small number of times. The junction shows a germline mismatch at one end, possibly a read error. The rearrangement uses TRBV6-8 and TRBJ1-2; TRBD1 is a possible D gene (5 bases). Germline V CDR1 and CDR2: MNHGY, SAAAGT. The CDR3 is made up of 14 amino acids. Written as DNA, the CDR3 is TGTGCCATCAGTGACTCGTTGACAGACTATGGCTACACCTTC. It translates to CAISDSLTDYGYTF.

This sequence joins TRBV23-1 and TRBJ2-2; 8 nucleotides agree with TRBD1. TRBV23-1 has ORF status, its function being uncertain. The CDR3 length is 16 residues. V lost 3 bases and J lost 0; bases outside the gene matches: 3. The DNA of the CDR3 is TGCGCCAGCAGTCACCGGACAGGGCCGAACACCGGGGAGCTGTTTTTT. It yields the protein CASSHRTGPNTGELFF.

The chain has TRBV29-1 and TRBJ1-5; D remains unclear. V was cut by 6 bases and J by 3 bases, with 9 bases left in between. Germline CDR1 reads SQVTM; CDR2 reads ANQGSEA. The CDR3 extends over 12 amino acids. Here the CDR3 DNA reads TGCAGCGTATCGGGTCTCAATCAGCCCCAGCATTTT. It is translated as CSVSGLNQPQHF. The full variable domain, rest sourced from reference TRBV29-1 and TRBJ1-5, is SAVISQKPSRDICQRGTSLTIQCQVDSQVTMMFWYRQQPGQSLTLIATANQGSEATYESGFVIDKFPISRPNLTFSTLTVSNMSPEDSSIYLCSVSGLNQPQHFGDGTRLSIL.

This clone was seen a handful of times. CDR3 residues: CASSELAGVTDTQYF. The CDR3 region has the DNA TGTGCCAGCAGTGAGTTAGCGGGGGTCACAGATACGCAGTATTTT. The rearrangement uses TRBV6-8 and TRBJ2-3, with 9 bases matching TRBD2. J was trimmed by 2 bases and V by 5 bases; bases with no gene match: 5. Looked up from germline, CDR1 is MNHGY and CDR2 is SAAAGT. The CDR3 has 15 residues.

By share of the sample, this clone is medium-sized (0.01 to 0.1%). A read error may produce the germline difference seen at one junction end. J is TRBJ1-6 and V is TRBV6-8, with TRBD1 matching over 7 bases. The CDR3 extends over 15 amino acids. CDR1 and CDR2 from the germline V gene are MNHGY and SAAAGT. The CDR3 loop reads CASSDSGQFNSPLHF. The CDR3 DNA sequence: TGTGCCAGCAGTGACTCGGGACAGTTTAATTCACCCCTCCACTTT.

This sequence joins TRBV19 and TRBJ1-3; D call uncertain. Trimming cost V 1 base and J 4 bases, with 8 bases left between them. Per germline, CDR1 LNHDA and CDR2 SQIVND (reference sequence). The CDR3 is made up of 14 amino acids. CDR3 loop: CASSIVSPGNTIYF. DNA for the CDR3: TGTGCCAGTAGTATAGTAAGCCCCGGAAACACCATATATTTT. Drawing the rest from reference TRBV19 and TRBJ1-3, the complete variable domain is DGGITQSPKYLFRKEGQNVTLSCEQNLNHDAMYWYRQDPGQGLRLIYYSQIVNDFQKGDIAEGYSVSREKKESFPLTVTSAQKNPTAFYLCASSIVSPGNTIYFGEGSWLTVV.

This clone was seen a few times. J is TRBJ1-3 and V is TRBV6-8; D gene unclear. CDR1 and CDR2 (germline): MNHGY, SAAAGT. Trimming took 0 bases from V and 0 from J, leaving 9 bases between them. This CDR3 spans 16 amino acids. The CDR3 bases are TGTGCCAGCAGTTACTCAGGCGTGAGCTCTGGAAACACCATATATTTT. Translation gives CASSYSGVSSGNTIYF.

This chain's CDR3 is CASSLHGQGMGKLFF. The CDR3 DNA is TGCGCCAGCAGCTTGCACGGCCAGGGCATGGGAAAACTGTTTTTT. The chain has TRBV5-1 and TRBJ1-4, with D possibly being TRBD1 (5 bases). The CDR3 has 15 residues. Germline CDR1 is SGHRS and CDR2 is YFSETQ. V was trimmed by 1 base and J by 10 bases, leaving 17 bases between them.

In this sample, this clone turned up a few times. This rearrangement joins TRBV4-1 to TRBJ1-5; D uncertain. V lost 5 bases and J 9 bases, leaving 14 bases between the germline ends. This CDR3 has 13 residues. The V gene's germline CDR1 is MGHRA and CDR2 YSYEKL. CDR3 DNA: TGCGCCAGCAGCGAGGATTGGGTTGGGCCCCAGCATTTT. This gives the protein CASSEDWVGPQHF.

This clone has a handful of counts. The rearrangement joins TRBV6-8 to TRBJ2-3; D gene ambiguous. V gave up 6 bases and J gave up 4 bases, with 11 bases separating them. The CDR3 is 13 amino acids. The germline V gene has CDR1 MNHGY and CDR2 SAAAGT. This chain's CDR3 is CASRERTADTQYF. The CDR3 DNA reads TGTGCCAGCAGAGAGAGGACGGCAGATACGCAGTATTTT.

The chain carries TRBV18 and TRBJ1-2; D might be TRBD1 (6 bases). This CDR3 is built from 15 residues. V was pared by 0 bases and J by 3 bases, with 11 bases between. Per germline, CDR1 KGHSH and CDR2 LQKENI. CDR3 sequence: CASSPPGGADYGYTF. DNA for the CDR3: TGTGCCAGCTCACCACCTGGGGGGGCAGACTATGGCTACACCTTC.

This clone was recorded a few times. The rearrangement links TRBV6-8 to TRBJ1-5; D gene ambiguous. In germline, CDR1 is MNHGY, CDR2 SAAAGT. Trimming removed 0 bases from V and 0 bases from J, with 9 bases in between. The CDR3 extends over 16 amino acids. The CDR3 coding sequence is TGTGCCAGCAGTTACTCCCCTGTTAGTAGCAATCAGCCCCAGCATTTT. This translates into CASSYSPVSSNQPQHF.

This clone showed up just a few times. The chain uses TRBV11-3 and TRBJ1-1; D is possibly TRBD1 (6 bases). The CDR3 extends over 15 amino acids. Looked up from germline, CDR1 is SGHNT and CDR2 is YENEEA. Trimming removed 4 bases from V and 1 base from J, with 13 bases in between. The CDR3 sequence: CASSSSGTKNTEAFF. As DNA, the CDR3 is TGTGCCAGCAGCTCATCCGGGACAAAGAACACTGAAGCTTTCTTT.

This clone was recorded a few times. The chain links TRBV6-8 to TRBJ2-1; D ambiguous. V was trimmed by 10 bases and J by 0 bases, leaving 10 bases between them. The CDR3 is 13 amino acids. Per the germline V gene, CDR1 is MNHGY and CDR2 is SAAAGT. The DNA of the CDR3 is TGTGCCACCGCGTTGAGCTCCTACAATGAGCAGTTCTTC. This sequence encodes CATALSSYNEQFF.

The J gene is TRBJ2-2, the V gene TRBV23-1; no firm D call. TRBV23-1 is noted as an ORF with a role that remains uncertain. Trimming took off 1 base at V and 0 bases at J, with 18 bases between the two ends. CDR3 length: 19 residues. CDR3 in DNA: TGCGCCAGCAGTCAATACGGGCACCGACGTACCGCGAACACCGGGGAGCTGTTTTTT. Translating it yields CASSQYGHRRTANTGELFF.

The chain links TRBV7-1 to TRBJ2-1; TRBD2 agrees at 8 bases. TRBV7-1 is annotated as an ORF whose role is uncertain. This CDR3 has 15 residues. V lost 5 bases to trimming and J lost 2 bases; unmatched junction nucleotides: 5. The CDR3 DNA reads TGTGCCAGCAGCCCCCGCGGGGGGACCTACAATGAGCAGTTCTTC. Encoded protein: CASSPRGGTYNEQFF.